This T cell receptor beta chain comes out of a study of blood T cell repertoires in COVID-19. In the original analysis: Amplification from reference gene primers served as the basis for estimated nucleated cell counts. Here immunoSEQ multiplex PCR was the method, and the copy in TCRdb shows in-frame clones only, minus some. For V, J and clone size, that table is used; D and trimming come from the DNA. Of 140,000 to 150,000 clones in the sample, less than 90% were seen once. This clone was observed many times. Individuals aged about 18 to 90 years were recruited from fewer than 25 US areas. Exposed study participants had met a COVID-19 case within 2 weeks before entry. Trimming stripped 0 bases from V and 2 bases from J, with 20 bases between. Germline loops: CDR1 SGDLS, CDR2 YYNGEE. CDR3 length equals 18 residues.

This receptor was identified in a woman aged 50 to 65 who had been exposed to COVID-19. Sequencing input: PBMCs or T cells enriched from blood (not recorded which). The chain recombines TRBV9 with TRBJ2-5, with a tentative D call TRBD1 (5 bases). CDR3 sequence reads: CASSVGPNRRTQQETQYF. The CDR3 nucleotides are TGTGCCAGCAGCGTAGGCCCCAACCGTCGGACACAGCAAGAGACCCAGTACTTC.